The 10 T cell receptor beta chains below all came from one sample that was sequenced in a study of blood T cell repertoires in COVID-19. Libraries were prepared by immunoSEQ multiplex PCR; TCRdb keeps only in-frame clonotypes and omits some of them. The data contain over 25,000 clones, over 80% of them singletons. What was sequenced was peripheral blood. Receptors were obtained from a man aged 65-85 years with acute or convalescent COVID-19.

This clone was seen just once. The chain joins TRBV5-1 to TRBJ1-4; 8 nucleotides align to TRBD1. The CDR3 totals 15 residues. The J segment lost 4 bases and the V segment lost 4 bases, leaving 6 bases of the junction unmatched. Germline CDR1 is SGHRS and CDR2 is YFSETQ. CDR3: CASSKTGAFNEKLFF. As DNA, the CDR3 is TGCGCCAGCAGCAAGACAGGGGCCTTTAATGAAAAACTGTTTTTT.

This chain uses TRBV5-1 with TRBJ1-1; weak D call: TRBD1 (5 bases). Trimming pared 4 bases from V and 2 bases from J, leaving 15 bases between. In germline, CDR1 is SGHRS, CDR2 YFSETQ. The CDR3 consists of 15 residues. The CDR3 DNA follows: TGCGCCAGCAGCCTAAGACAGCAGATAAACACTGAAGCTTTCTTT. Protein product: CASSLRQQINTEAFF.

This sequence joins TRBV6-5 and TRBJ2-1; TRBD1 aligns across 8 bases. Germline CDR1 MNHEY, CDR2 SVGAGI. The J segment lost 6 bases and the V segment lost 7 bases, leaving 8 bases of the junction unmatched. The CDR3 runs 14 residues. CDR3 DNA sequence: TGTGCCAGCAATGGACAGGGTGTTAGCAATGAGCAGTTCTTC. Its protein is CASNGQGVSNEQFF.

The rearrangement uses TRBV7-6 and TRBJ1-5; maybe TRBD1 (5 bases). CDR3 size: 15 residues. Germline values: CDR1 SGHVS, CDR2 FNYEAQ. V lost 5 bases to trimming and J lost 0 bases, with 11 bases between them. CDR3 sequence: CASSPTVNSNQPQHF. In DNA, the CDR3 is TGTGCCAGCAGCCCGACAGTTAATAGCAATCAGCCCCAGCATTTT. Variable domain in full (rest from reference TRBV7-6 and TRBJ1-5): GAGVSQSPRYKVTKRGQDVALRCDPISGHVSLYWYRQALGQGPEFLTYFNYEAQQDKSGLPNDRFSAERPEGSISTLTIQRTEQRDSAMYRCASSPTVNSNQPQHFGDGTRLSIL.

The rearrangement links TRBV28 to TRBJ2-6; tentatively, D is TRBD1 (6 bases). With 5 bases removed from V and 0 bases from J, the gap between germline ends came to 11 bases. The CDR3 runs to 16 residues. Germline-derived CDR1 and CDR2 are MDHEN and SYDVKM. CDR3 sequence: CASSRQAASGANVLTF. As DNA, the CDR3 is TGTGCCAGCAGTCGACAGGCCGCCTCTGGGGCCAACGTCCTGACTTTC. The entire variable domain, with the rest obtained from reference TRBV28 and TRBJ2-6, is as follows: DVKVTQSSRYLVKRTGEKVFLECVQDMDHENMFWYRQDPGLGLRLIYFSYDVKMKEKGDIPEGYSVSREKKERFSLILESASTNQTSMYLCASSRQAASGANVLTFGAGSRLTVL.

The gene calls are TRBV24-1 and TRBJ1-2; D is possibly TRBD1 (6 bases). Germline loops: CDR1 KGHDR, CDR2 SFDVKD. This CDR3 spans 16 amino acids. Trimming removed 0 bases from V and 0 bases from J, with 10 bases in between. The CDR3 nucleotides are TGTGCCACCAGTGATTTGGGCAGGGGTGCTAACTATGGCTACACCTTC. Translating gives CATSDLGRGANYGYTF.

The rearrangement joins TRBV29-1 to TRBJ1-3, with D unresolved. Looked up from germline, CDR1 is SQVTM and CDR2 is ANQGSEA. V was trimmed by 1 base and J by 2 bases, leaving 9 bases between them. The CDR3 has 14 residues. The CDR3 region has the DNA TGCAGCGTTGAAGGGGCAGTTACTGGAAACACCATATATTTT. This gives the protein CSVEGAVTGNTIYF.

V gene TRBV27 combines with J gene TRBJ1-2, with 9 positions matching TRBD1. Looked up from germline, CDR1 is MNHEY and CDR2 is SMNVEV (reference sequence). The CDR3 totals 15 residues. The ends lost 7 bases at V and 4 bases at J; junction bases unmatched: 10. CDR3 DNA: TGTGCCAGCACCGGGCTCCCGGACAGGGGCTATGGCTACACCTTC. Translation: CASTGLPDRGYGYTF.

The chain employs TRBV5-5 and TRBJ1-1; a weak D match, TRBD1 (6 bases). CDR1 and CDR2 (germline): SGHKS, YYEKEE (reference sequence). V gave up 4 bases and J gave up 8 bases, with 15 bases separating them. This CDR3 region has 13 residues. The CDR3 reads CASSGHREGEAFF. DNA for the CDR3: TGTGCCAGCAGCGGCCACAGGGAGGGGGAAGCTTTCTTT.

This chain joins TRBV30 and TRBJ1-2; 12 bases are a match to TRBD1. The junction had 4 bases not matched to a gene; V was cut back by 7 bases and J by 7 bases. The length of the CDR3 is 12 residues. Germline V lookup: CDR1 GTSNPN, CDR2 SVGIG (reference sequence). The CDR3 bases are TGTGCCTCGCCGGGACAGGGGGCTGGCTACACCTTC. This sequence encodes CASPGQGAGYTF.